Listed here are 20 T cell receptor beta chains from one sample, sequenced in a study of T cell responses to AZD1222 COVID-19 vaccine. TCRdb's copy holds only in-frame clones and misses some; the assay was immunoSEQ multiplex PCR. The table has some 160,000 clones, 85% to 95% seen once. The starting material was peripheral blood, obtained on day 0 of AZD1222 vaccination. All receptors come from an adult in good health.

This clone was seen more than once but under ten times. The rearrangement uses TRBV11-3 and TRBJ1-3; D unresolved. The germline CDR1 and CDR2 sequences are SGHNT and YENEEA. The V end lost 2 bases, the J end lost 0 bases, and 8 bases lay between the germline ends. This CDR3 is 15 amino acids long. CDR3 sequence (DNA): TGTGCCAGCAGCTTAAGGGTGAGCTCTGGAAACACCATATATTTT. It encodes CASSLRVSSGNTIYF.

The chain links TRBV19 to TRBJ2-3; possible D gene TRBD1, 5 bases. The V and J ends lost 1 base and 0 bases respectively, with 14 bases between them. In germline, CDR1 is LNHDA, CDR2 SQIVND (reference sequence). CDR3 length equals 17 residues. CDR3: CASSIGGRGWSTDTQYF. The DNA of the CDR3 is TGTGCCAGTAGTATAGGGGGAAGGGGCTGGAGCACAGATACGCAGTATTTT.

This clone was seen a handful of times. V is TRBV27 and J is TRBJ1-2; TRBD1 matches 7 bases. CDR3 size: 17 residues. CDR1 and CDR2 (germline): MNHEY, SMNVEV (reference sequence). The trim removed 6 bases at V and 0 bases at J, leaving 13 bases unmatched. For the CDR3, the DNA is TGTGCCAGCAGCTACCTCTACAGGGGCCTAGCTAACTATGGCTACACCTTC. Its translation: CASSYLYRGLANYGYTF.

The rearrangement uses TRBV30 and TRBJ1-1; D call uncertain. The V gene's germline CDR1 is GTSNPN and CDR2 SVGIG (reference sequence). CDR3 size: 12 residues. Trimming stripped 3 bases from V and 4 bases from J, with 9 bases between. CDR3 DNA: TGTGCCTGGAGCAGACACACCACTGAAGCTTTCTTT. This codes for CAWSRHTTEAFF.

The CDR3 nucleotides are TGCGCCAGCAGCTTGGCCCTGGGGGCAGGTACTGAAGCTTTCTTT. It yields the protein CASSLALGAGTEAFF. The V gene is TRBV5-1, the J gene TRBJ1-1; maybe TRBD1 (6 bases). The germline V and J ends were trimmed by 0 bases and 5 bases, with 14 bases remaining between them. Per the germline V gene, CDR1 is SGHRS and CDR2 is YFSETQ. The CDR3 is made up of 15 amino acids.

The sample holds one count of this clone. This chain links TRBV7-9 with TRBJ1-4, with TRBD1 as a possible D gene (6 bases). The CDR3 extends over 13 amino acids. Germline V CDR1 and CDR2: SEHNR, FQNEAQ (reference sequence). Trimming took 3 bases from V and 8 from J, leaving 10 bases between them. As DNA, the CDR3 is TGTGCCAGCAGCTTTGGGGGCGGGGAAAAACTGTTTTTT. Translated, it gives CASSFGGGEKLFF.

The chain carries TRBV28 and TRBJ1-4; D remains unclear. V was cut by 2 bases and J by 4 bases, with 11 bases left in between. The CDR3 has 15 residues. The V gene's germline CDR1 is MDHEN and CDR2 SYDVKM. The CDR3 spells CASSLGEIINEKLFF. The CDR3 DNA is TGTGCCAGCAGTTTAGGGGAAATAATTAATGAAAAACTGTTTTTT.

The chain couples TRBV5-4 to TRBJ2-1; 7 bases align to TRBD1. Germline CDR1 SGHNT, CDR2 YYREEE (reference sequence). Losses at the gene ends were 10 bases for V and 2 bases for J; bases not matched to a gene: 9. The CDR3 extends over 14 amino acids. CDR3 amino acids: CAGGRDRPYNEQFF. DNA of the CDR3: TGTGCCGGGGGACGGGACAGACCCTACAATGAGCAGTTCTTC.

The chain uses TRBV7-2 and TRBJ2-7; 12 bases line up with TRBD2. J was trimmed by 2 bases and V by 8 bases; bases with no gene match: 7. The V gene's germline CDR1 is SGHTA and CDR2 FQGNSA. The CDR3 spans 15 residues. This CDR3 reads CASSPRTSGAYEQYF. CDR3 in DNA: TGTGCCAGCTCGCCCCGGACTAGCGGGGCCTACGAGCAGTACTTC.

The gene calls are TRBV12-5 and TRBJ1-2; no clear D gene. This CDR3 region has 14 residues. Deletions cut 3 bases from V and 6 bases from J, with 14 bases between. Germline loops: CDR1 LGHNT, CDR2 FRNRAP. CDR3 residues: CASGFIGGWDGYTF. The CDR3 DNA is TGTGCTAGTGGTTTTATCGGAGGATGGGATGGCTACACCTTC.

The CDR3 DNA follows: TGTGCCAGCAGCGTAGGTTTCTTAATGGGTGCGACTAATGAAAAACTGTTTTTT. It translates to CASSVGFLMGATNEKLFF. V gene TRBV9 combines with J gene TRBJ1-4; no definite D call. Deletions cut 0 bases from V and 2 bases from J, with 17 bases between. The CDR3 consists of 18 residues. The germline gives CDR1 SGDLS, CDR2 YYNGEE.

The V gene is TRBV28, the J gene TRBJ1-1; unclear D gene. The CDR3 runs 16 residues. CDR1 and CDR2 from the germline V gene are MDHEN and SYDVKM. The germline V and J ends were trimmed by 4 bases and 0 bases, with 15 bases remaining between them. The CDR3 DNA follows: TGTGCCAGCAGTTCCCCACCGACACGGATGAACACTGAAGCTTTCTTT. This gives the protein CASSSPPTRMNTEAFF.

CDR3 loop: CASRGTATNEKLFF. CDR3 in DNA: TGTGCCAGCAGGGGGACGGCAACTAATGAAAAACTGTTTTTT. V is TRBV27 and J is TRBJ1-4; tentatively, D is TRBD1 (5 bases). Germline CDR1 is MNHEY and CDR2 is SMNVEV (reference sequence). V lost 6 bases, J lost 0 bases, and 8 bases lay in between. This CDR3 has 14 residues.

V and J are TRBV19 and TRBJ1-3; D not resolved. Germline lookup yields CDR1 LNHDA and CDR2 SQIVND (reference sequence). The CDR3 consists of 14 residues. With 5 bases removed from V and 1 base from J, the gap between germline ends came to 9 bases. CDR3 residues: CASSDRGSGNTIYF. CDR3 in DNA: TGTGCCAGTAGTGATCGTGGATCTGGAAACACCATATATTTT.

The CDR3 here is CASSQQGAGVTDTQYF. CDR3 DNA sequence: TGTGCCAGCAGCCAACAGGGGGCGGGGGTCACAGATACGCAGTATTTT. The V and J genes are TRBV4-2 and TRBJ2-3; D perhaps matches TRBD1 (8 bases). Trimming shortened V by 2 bases and J by 2 bases, and 14 bases separated the two germline ends. Germline CDR1 LGHNA, CDR2 YNFKEQ. The length of the CDR3 is 16 residues.

CDR3 nucleotide sequence: TGTGCCAGTACCGAAGACAGGTTCAATCAGCCCCAGCATTTT. Translating it yields CASTEDRFNQPQHF. The chain carries TRBV19 and TRBJ1-5; maybe TRBD1 (6 bases). The CDR3 runs 14 residues. Per germline, CDR1 LNHDA and CDR2 SQIVND (reference sequence). The V end was cut by 7 bases, the J end by 3 bases, with 13 bases between.

The chain joins TRBV27 to TRBJ1-2; D gene unclear. Germline V lookup: CDR1 MNHEY, CDR2 SMNVEV (reference sequence). The germline V and J ends were trimmed by 2 bases and 4 bases, with 8 bases remaining between them. The CDR3 has 13 amino acids. CDR3 region: CASSLGPPYGYTF. As DNA, the CDR3 is TGTGCCAGCAGTTTAGGCCCGCCCTATGGCTACACCTTC.

The chain is built from TRBV5-6 and TRBJ1-5, with a weak D call TRBD1 (5 bases). CDR1 and CDR2 (germline): SGHDT, YYEEEE. Trimming took 4 bases from V and 5 from J, leaving 22 bases between them. The CDR3 is 17 amino acids. Here the CDR3 reads CASSEWPTARLDQPQHF. CDR3 nucleotides: TGTGCCAGCAGCGAGTGGCCGACAGCCAGATTAGATCAGCCCCAGCATTTT. Drawing the rest from reference TRBV5-6 and TRBJ1-5, the complete variable domain is DAGVTQSPTHLIKTRGQQVTLRCSPKSGHDTVSWYQQALGQGPQFIFQYYEEEERQRGNFPDRFSGHQFPNYSSELNVNALLLGDSALYLCASSEWPTARLDQPQHFGDGTRLSIL.

This chain joins TRBV2 and TRBJ1-1; 8 bases agree with TRBD1. Germline V gives CDR1 SNHLY, CDR2 FYNNEI. V dropped 3 bases and J dropped 2; count of bases not matched to a gene: 2. The CDR3 is 14 residues long. CDR3 sequence (DNA): TGTGCCAGCAGTGACGGACAGGGAAACACTGAAGCTTTCTTT. It translates to CASSDGQGNTEAFF.

The chain joins TRBV30 to TRBJ2-3; D is unresolved. Trimming took off 0 bases at V and 4 bases at J, with 8 bases between the two ends. The CDR3 runs to 13 residues. The germline V gene has CDR1 GTSNPN and CDR2 SVGIG (reference sequence). CDR3 in amino acids: CAWSVRVADTQYF. CDR3 in DNA: TGTGCCTGGAGTGTACGGGTGGCAGATACGCAGTATTTT.